The 29 T cell receptor beta chains in this list originate from one sample, sequenced in a study of CD8 T cells in ankylosing spondylitis. TCRdb ran MiXCR on the 5' RACE reads and lists one entry per CDR3 protein. The table records tens of thousands of distinct CDR3 sequences, roughly 6.1% of them present only once. Sequenced: synovial fluid, either unsorted or a sorted T cell fraction (not recorded which). All receptors come from a male donor with ankylosing spondylitis.

This clonotype has a count of ten or more. The chain combines TRBV28 with TRBJ2-5; D assignment may be TRBD1 or TRBD2 (5 bases each). Trimming removed 4 bases from V and 5 bases from J, with 20 bases in between. The CDR3 extends over 16 amino acids. Germline assignment: CDR1 MDHEN and CDR2 SYDVKM. The CDR3 loop is CASSSPGYLEGETQYF. CDR3 nucleotides: TGTGCCAGCAGTTCCCCCGGGTACCTTGAGGGGGAGACCCAGTACTTC. Variable domain in full (rest from reference TRBV28 and TRBJ2-5): DVKVTQSSRYLVKRTGEKVFLECVQDMDHENMFWYRQDPGLGLRLIYFSYDVKMKEKGDIPEGYSVSREKKERFSLILESASTNQTSMYLCASSSPGYLEGETQYFGPGTRLLVL.

In this sample, this clonotype turned up a few times. The junction departs from germline at one end; a sequencing error may be responsible. V usage is TRBV7-9 and J usage is TRBJ2-5, with D possibly TRBD2 on 5 matching bases. The CDR3 contains 10 residues. CDR1 SEHNR and CDR2 FQNEAQ come from the germline V gene (reference sequence). The CDR3 bases are TGTGCCAGCAACCCCCGAAGTCGGGGCTTC. Translating gives CASNPRSRGF.

The sample holds many counts of this clonotype. The V gene is TRBV27, the J gene TRBJ1-6, with a possible D match to TRBD1 (6 bases). Between the trimmed V and J ends, which lost 0 bases and 9 bases, there was a span of 15 bases. This CDR3 region has 16 residues. From germline, CDR1 is MNHEY and CDR2 SMNVEV (reference sequence). The DNA of the CDR3 is TGTGCCAGCAGTTTATCGAAGGGGGACACGGGTTCACCCCTCCACTTT. Its translation is CASSLSKGDTGSPLHF.

This clonotype showed up many times. The rearrangement links TRBV20-1 to TRBJ2-1, with 14 bases fitting TRBD2. V lost 6 bases, J lost 6 bases, and 4 bases stayed unmatched. Germline V gives CDR1 DFQATT, CDR2 SNEGSKA (reference sequence). There are 14 residues in the CDR3. This CDR3 reads CSALTSGRANEQFF. CDR3 nucleotides: TGCAGTGCGCTGACTAGCGGGAGGGCCAATGAGCAGTTCTTC.

The rearrangement links TRBV10-3 to TRBJ2-3; TRBD2 matches at 10 bases. The V gene end was trimmed by 6 bases and the J gene end by 0 bases; junction bases not matched to a gene: 3. Germline CDR1 reads ENHRY; CDR2 reads SYGVKD. This CDR3 contains 15 residues. This chain's CDR3 is CAIRPTSGSTDTQYF. The CDR3 DNA follows: TGTGCCATCAGACCGACTAGCGGGAGCACAGATACGCAGTATTTT.

The chain carries TRBV3-1 and TRBJ2-1; D may correspond to TRBD1 or TRBD2 (5 bases each). Trimming stripped 5 bases from V and 8 bases from J, with 16 bases between. The CDR3 has 14 residues. Per the germline V gene, CDR1 is LGHDT and CDR2 is YNNKEL (reference sequence). The CDR3 loop is CASSWGPRGYEQFF. The CDR3 DNA follows: TGTGCCAGCAGCTGGGGACCGAGGGGATATGAGCAGTTCTTC.

The CDR3 nucleotides read TGTGCCAGCAGTGACCTTCGCCGGAGCGCCTACGAGCAGTACTTC. It codes for CASSDLRRSAYEQYF. The chain employs TRBV25-1 and TRBJ2-7; D is unclear. V gave up 3 bases and J gave up 2 bases, with 14 bases separating them. The CDR3 is 15 amino acids. Looked up from germline, CDR1 is MGHDK and CDR2 is SYGVNS.

The chain combines TRBV5-1 with TRBJ1-1; D uncertain. CDR1 and CDR2 (germline): SGHRS, YFSETQ. This CDR3 is 15 amino acids long. V gave up 1 base and J gave up 4 bases, with 14 bases separating them. The chain's CDR3 is CASSLIWGEATEAFF. CDR3 DNA: TGCGCCAGCAGCTTGATATGGGGTGAGGCCACTGAAGCTTTCTTT. The full variable domain, its missing parts supplied by reference TRBV5-1 and TRBJ1-1, is KAGVTQTPRYLIKTRGQQVTLSCSPISGHRSVSWYQQTPGQGLQFLFEYFSETQRNKGNFPGRFSGRQFSNSRSEMNVSTLELGDSALYLCASSLIWGEATEAFFGQGTRLTVV.

The table lists this clonotype with a few counts. The chain joins TRBV7-6 to TRBJ1-5, with D perhaps matching TRBD1 (6 bases). Germline V gene sequence: CDR1 SGHVS, CDR2 FNYEAQ. CDR3 length: 16 residues. V dropped 5 bases and J dropped 7 bases, with 21 bases sitting between them. In DNA form, the CDR3 reads TGTGCCAGCAGCCCCTACGCCCAGGGGACGCCCCAGCCCCAGCATTTT. Its translation: CASSPYAQGTPQPQHF.

This clonotype has only a few counts. This chain connects TRBV11-2 to TRBJ2-7; TRBD2 aligns across 12 bases. Per germline, CDR1 SGHAT and CDR2 FQNNGV. The length of the CDR3 is 20 residues. Unmatched junction bases numbered 12, after V lost 0 bases and J lost 0 bases. The CDR3: CASSLEEIPGLAGVSYEQYF. The CDR3, as DNA: TGTGCCAGCAGCTTAGAGGAAATACCGGGACTAGCGGGTGTCTCCTACGAGCAGTACTTC.

This clonotype was detected only a few times. The chain uses TRBV19 and TRBJ2-7; 9 nucleotides match TRBD1. Germline trimming cut 8 bases from V and 2 bases from J; bases unmatched to any gene: 4. Germline CDR1 LNHDA, CDR2 SQIVND (reference sequence). The CDR3 contains 13 residues. The CDR3 sequence: CASQRQGAYEQYF. The CDR3 DNA reads as TGTGCCAGTCAGAGACAGGGGGCCTACGAGCAGTACTTC.

This clonotype occurred many times. V and J are TRBV6-2 or TRBV6-3 and TRBJ2-7, with 9 bases matching TRBD1. Trimming cost V 2 bases and J 7 bases; bases outside gene matches: 9. The V gene's germline CDR1 is MNHEY and CDR2 SVGEGT. This CDR3 contains 15 residues. The CDR3: CASSYPPTGGREQYF. The CDR3 region has the DNA TGTGCCAGCAGTTACCCTCCTACAGGGGGCAGGGAGCAGTACTTC.

This clonotype was detected ten times or more. The chain is built from TRBV7-3 and TRBJ2-2, with 7 nucleotides matching TRBD2. The trim removed 3 bases at V and 6 bases at J, leaving 10 bases unmatched. The CDR3 sequence is 16 residues long. The germline V gene has CDR1 SGHTA and CDR2 FQGTGA. The CDR3 spells CASSLIRGGPAGELFF. In DNA, the CDR3 is TGTGCCAGCAGCTTGATAAGGGGAGGGCCTGCCGGGGAGCTGTTTTTT.

Ten or more counts support this clonotype. At one boundary the junction diverges from the germline segment, which might be a read error. The chain is built from TRBV29-1 and TRBJ1-2; possibly TRBD1 for D (5 bases). The CDR3 runs 13 residues. CDR1 SQVTM and CDR2 ANQGSEA come from the germline V gene. The CDR3 region is CSVVRDGALAGDF. In DNA, the CDR3 is TGCAGCGTTGTAAGGGACGGAGCTCTAGCTGGTGACTTC. The full variable domain, in which reference TRBV29-1 and TRBJ1-2 provide the parts outside the CDR3, is SAVISQKPSRDICQRGTSLTIQCQVDSQVTMMFWYRQQPGQSLTLIATANQGSEATYESGFVIDKFPISRPNLTFSTLTVSNMSPEDSSIYLCSVVRDGALAGDFGSGTRLTVV.

This clonotype was counted ten times or more. The V call is TRBV7-2, the J call TRBJ1-4, with TRBD1 as a possible D gene (6 bases). Germline V gene sequence: CDR1 SGHTA, CDR2 FQGNSA. V was pared by 8 bases and J by 3 bases, with 7 bases between. The CDR3 loop spans 12 amino acids. CDR3 protein: CASGQPNEKLFF. Written as DNA, the CDR3 is TGTGCCAGCGGACAGCCTAATGAAAAACTGTTTTTT.

The rearrangement joins TRBV23-1 to TRBJ2-3, with D tentatively TRBD1 (6 bases). TRBV23-1 is treated as an ORF (open reading frame) with a function not yet certain. Deletions cut 6 bases from V and 4 bases from J, with 11 bases between. The CDR3 has 13 amino acids. CDR3 region: CASSQGGADTQYF. The CDR3 bases are TGCGCCAGCAGCCAAGGGGGAGCAGATACGCAGTATTTT.

This clonotype has ten or more counts. This sequence joins TRBV6-1 and TRBJ1-1; D unresolved. The CDR3 length is 14 residues. V dropped 10 bases and J dropped 5 bases, with 20 bases sitting between them. CDR1 MNHNS and CDR2 SASEGT come from the germline V gene. CDR3 sequence reads: CAIYGPPEGTEAFF. The CDR3 nucleotides read TGTGCCATTTACGGGCCACCCGAGGGAACTGAAGCTTTCTTT.

This clonotype was recorded at least ten times. The chain links TRBV4-2 to TRBJ2-1, with a weak D call TRBD2 (6 bases). Germline CDR1 and CDR2: LGHNA and YNFKEQ. The germline V and J ends were trimmed by 1 base and 5 bases, with 12 bases remaining between them. This CDR3 has 15 amino acids. The CDR3 coding sequence is TGTGCCAGCAGCCAAGCCGCGGGATCCCACAATGAGCAGTTCTTC. Translation: CASSQAAGSHNEQFF.

Judged by abundance, this clonotype is medium-sized. This chain joins TRBV6-1 and TRBJ1-1, with TRBD1 matching over 7 bases. This CDR3 region has 15 residues. V shed 1 base, J shed 7 bases, and the junction held 9 bases outside the gene matches. CDR1 and CDR2 from the germline V gene are MNHNS and SASEGT. The CDR3 loop is CASSEGIPGQIEAFF. Here the CDR3 DNA reads TGTGCCAGCAGTGAAGGGATACCGGGACAGATTGAAGCTTTCTTT.

Many counts were recorded for this clonotype. The chain has TRBV7-9 and TRBJ2-7; 12 positions match TRBD2. Trimming cost V 5 bases and J 1 base; bases outside gene matches: 9. The germline V gene has CDR1 SEHNR and CDR2 FQNEAQ (reference sequence). This CDR3 is built from 17 residues. CDR3 DNA: TGTGCCAGCAGCCACGGCCCCGGACTAGCGGGGTCCTACGAGCAGTACTTC. Its translation: CASSHGPGLAGSYEQYF.

This clonotype has at least ten counts. This sequence joins TRBV20-1 and TRBJ1-6; D perhaps matches TRBD1 (5 bases). The CDR3 consists of 15 residues. The V end was cut by 1 base, the J end by 7 bases, with 14 bases between. Per germline, CDR1 DFQATT and CDR2 SNEGSKA (reference sequence). The CDR3 here is CSARVGVGANSPLHF. The DNA of the CDR3 is TGCAGTGCTAGAGTCGGAGTCGGGGCCAATTCACCCCTCCACTTT.

At least ten counts were recorded for this clonotype. The chain employs TRBV4-2 and TRBJ1-1; D gene ambiguous. V shed 1 base and J shed 1 base, with 4 bases lying between them. CDR1 LGHNA and CDR2 YNFKEQ come from the germline V gene. CDR3 length: 13 residues. CDR3 coding DNA: TGTGCCAGCAGCCAAGCACCGAACACTGAAGCTTTCTTT. Its protein is CASSQAPNTEAFF.

In its sample, this clonotype was seen many times. V usage is TRBV10-3 and J usage is TRBJ2-3, with 8 bases matching TRBD1. Trimming cost V 2 bases and J 1 base; bases outside gene matches: 8. The germline gives CDR1 ENHRY, CDR2 SYGVKD. The CDR3 extends over 17 amino acids. The CDR3 DNA follows: TGTGCCATCAGTGAGGTAGCTCCGGGACAGGGCACAGATACGCAGTATTTT. Translated: CAISEVAPGQGTDTQYF.

This clonotype was detected ten times or more. The CDR3 loop reads CASSTIQGIGGYTF. Written as DNA, the CDR3 is TGTGCCAGCAGCACAATACAGGGGATTGGAGGCTACACCTTC. The V call is TRBV7-2, the J call TRBJ1-2, with 7 positions matching TRBD1. The CDR3 consists of 14 residues. Trimming removed 5 bases from V and 8 bases from J; junction bases left unmatched: 11. Germline assignment: CDR1 SGHTA and CDR2 FQGNSA.

This clonotype was observed many times. The rearrangement joins TRBV6-6 to TRBJ2-7; D is ambiguous. Germline V gives CDR1 MNHNY, CDR2 SVGAGI (reference sequence). This CDR3 has 11 amino acids. The V and J ends lost 8 bases and 4 bases respectively, with 9 bases between them. CDR3 sequence reads: CASQREYEQYF. CDR3 sequence (DNA): TGTGCCAGCCAAAGGGAATACGAGCAGTACTTC.

Only a few counts were recorded for this clonotype. The rearrangement uses TRBV28 and TRBJ2-2, with D tentatively TRBD2 (5 bases). The germline gives CDR1 MDHEN, CDR2 SYDVKM. CDR3 length: 14 amino acids. The V end lost 5 bases, the J end lost 7 bases, and 14 bases lay between the germline ends. CDR3 sequence: CASSNPPGGGELFF. The CDR3 nucleotides are TGTGCCAGCAGTAACCCCCCCGGAGGCGGGGAGCTGTTTTTT.

This clonotype was counted a few times. The chain carries TRBV6-1 and TRBJ1-4; D is uncertain. This CDR3 is 14 amino acids long. CDR1 and CDR2 from the germline V gene are MNHNS and SASEGT. V lost 7 bases to trimming and J lost 8 bases, with 17 bases between them. The CDR3 region is CASKTGGRGEKLFF. As DNA, the CDR3 is TGTGCCAGCAAAACGGGCGGACGGGGAGAAAAACTGTTTTTT.

This clonotype was seen a few times. The chain joins TRBV5-1 to TRBJ2-2, with D hard to call. CDR3 length: 14 amino acids. Trimming shortened V by 1 base and J by 4 bases, and 8 bases separated the two germline ends. Germline V CDR1 and CDR2: SGHRS, YFSETQ. CDR3: CASSLSPGTGELFF. The DNA of the CDR3 is TGCGCCAGCAGCTTGTCGCCGGGCACCGGGGAGCTGTTTTTT.

This clonotype is medium-sized (0.01 to 0.1%) by share. V and J are TRBV4-1 and TRBJ1-2; D perhaps matches TRBD1 (6 bases). CDR1 MGHRA and CDR2 YSYEKL come from the germline V gene. V lost 1 base and J lost 4, with 19 bases in between. The CDR3 totals 17 residues. The CDR3 protein is CASSQGRQDSQGYGYTF. The CDR3 bases are TGCGCCAGCAGCCAAGGGAGACAGGACTCCCAGGGCTATGGCTACACCTTC.